Shown below are 5 T cell receptor beta chains from a single sample sequenced in a study of control samples from healthy donors and cancer patients. The method was immunoSEQ multiplex PCR; TCRdb's version includes in-frame clones alone and lacks a portion of them. The table records 100,000 to 150,000 clones, roughly 92% of them present only once. Sequencing was performed on blood. Source of these receptors: a man aged 18 to 29 in good health.

This chain links TRBV2 with TRBJ2-7, with D possibly matching TRBD2 (6 bases). CDR3 length: 12 residues. Per germline, CDR1 SNHLY and CDR2 FYNNEI. Trimming took 3 bases from V and 3 from J, leaving 6 bases between them. In DNA form, the CDR3 reads TGTGCCAGCAGTGAGGAGGGCTACGAGCAGTACTTC. Protein: CASSEEGYEQYF.

The chain uses TRBV9 and TRBJ2-4; no clear D gene. CDR3 length: 14 residues. Trimming shortened V by 0 bases and J by 0 bases, and 4 bases separated the two germline ends. Looked up from germline, CDR1 is SGDLS and CDR2 is YYNGEE. The CDR3 DNA follows: TGTGCCAGCAGCGTAGGAGGAGCCAAAAACATTCAGTACTTC. Protein product: CASSVGGAKNIQYF. The full variable domain, completed using reference TRBV9 and TRBJ2-4, is DSGVTQTPKHLITATGQRVTLRCSPRSGDLSVYWYQQSLDQGLQFLIQYYNGEERAKGNILERFSAQQFPDLHSELNLSSLELGDSALYFCASSVGGAKNIQYFGAGTRLSVL.

The chain couples TRBV5-1 to TRBJ2-6; no clear D gene. This CDR3 comprises 17 residues. Deletions cut 6 bases from V and 1 base from J, with 17 bases between. Germline values: CDR1 SGHRS, CDR2 YFSETQ. CDR3: CASTSLFLGSGANVLTF. The CDR3 DNA reads as TGCGCCAGCACCTCACTCTTCCTGGGGTCTGGGGCCAACGTCCTGACTTTC.

This chain joins TRBV7-9 and TRBJ2-3; D is unclear. The CDR3 length is 13 residues. Per the germline V gene, CDR1 is SEHNR and CDR2 is FQNEAQ (reference sequence). Trimming removed 3 bases at V and 6 bases at J, with 10 bases between. The CDR3 DNA reads TGTGCCAGCAGCTTTAACTCGGCTGATACGCAGTATTTT. It encodes CASSFNSADTQYF.

The chain links TRBV3-1 (or the pseudogene TRBV3-2) to TRBJ2-5; unclear D gene. Trimming took off 4 bases at V and 5 bases at J, with 8 bases between the two ends. Germline values: CDR1 LGHDT, CDR2 YNNKEL (reference sequence). The CDR3 length is 12 residues. The CDR3 nucleotides read TGTGCCAGCAGCCCGGTTGGGGAGACCCAGTACTTC. This translates into CASSPVGETQYF.